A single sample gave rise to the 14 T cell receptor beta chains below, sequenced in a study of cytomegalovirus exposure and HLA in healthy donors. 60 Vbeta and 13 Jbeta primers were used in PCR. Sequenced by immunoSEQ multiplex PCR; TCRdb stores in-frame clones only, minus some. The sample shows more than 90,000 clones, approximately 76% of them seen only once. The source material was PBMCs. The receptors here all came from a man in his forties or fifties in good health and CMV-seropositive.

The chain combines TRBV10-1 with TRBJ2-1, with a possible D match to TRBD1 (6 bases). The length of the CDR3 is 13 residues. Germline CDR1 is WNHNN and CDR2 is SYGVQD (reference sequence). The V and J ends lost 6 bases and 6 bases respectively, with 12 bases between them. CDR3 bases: TGCGCCAGCAGGAAGGACAGCAGCAATGAGCAGTTCTTC. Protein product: CASRKDSSNEQFF.

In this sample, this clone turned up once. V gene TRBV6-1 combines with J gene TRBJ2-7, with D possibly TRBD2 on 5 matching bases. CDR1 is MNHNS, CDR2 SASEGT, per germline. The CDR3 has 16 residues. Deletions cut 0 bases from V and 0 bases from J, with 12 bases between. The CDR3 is CASSEARAGSSYEQYF. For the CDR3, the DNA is TGTGCCAGCAGTGAAGCGCGGGCTGGCAGCTCCTACGAGCAGTACTTC.

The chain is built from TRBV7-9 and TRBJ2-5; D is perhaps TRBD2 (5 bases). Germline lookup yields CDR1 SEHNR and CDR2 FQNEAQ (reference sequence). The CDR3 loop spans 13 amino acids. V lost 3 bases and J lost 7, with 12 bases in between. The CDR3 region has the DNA TGTGCCAGCAGCTTTAAAGTGGCGGGGACCCAGTACTTC. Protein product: CASSFKVAGTQYF.

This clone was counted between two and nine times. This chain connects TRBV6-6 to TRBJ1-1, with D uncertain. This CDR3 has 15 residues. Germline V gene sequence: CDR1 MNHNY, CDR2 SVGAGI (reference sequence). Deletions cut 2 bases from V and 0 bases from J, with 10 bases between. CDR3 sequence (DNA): TGTGCCAGCAGTTACCAACAGAATATGAACACTGAAGCTTTCTTT. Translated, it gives CASSYQQNMNTEAFF.

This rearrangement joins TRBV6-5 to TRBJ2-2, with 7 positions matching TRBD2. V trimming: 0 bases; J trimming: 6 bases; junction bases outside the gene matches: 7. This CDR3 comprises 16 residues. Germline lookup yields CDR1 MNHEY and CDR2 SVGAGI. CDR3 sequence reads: CASSYSGRAHAGELFF. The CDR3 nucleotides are TGTGCCAGCAGTTACTCTGGGAGGGCCCACGCCGGGGAGCTGTTTTTT.

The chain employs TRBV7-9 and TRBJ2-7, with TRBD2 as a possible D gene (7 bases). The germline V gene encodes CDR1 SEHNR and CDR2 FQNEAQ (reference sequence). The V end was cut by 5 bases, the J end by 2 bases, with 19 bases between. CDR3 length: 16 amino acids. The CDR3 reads CASSPGRGLAPYEQYF. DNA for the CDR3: TGTGCCAGCAGCCCCGGGCGGGGGCTTGCCCCCTACGAGCAGTACTTC.

The CDR3, as DNA: TGTGCCAGCAGTTATGTCGTTGGGGGCGACATTGGCTACACCTTC. Translation: CASSYVVGGDIGYTF. The chain has TRBV6-5 and TRBJ1-2; D may be TRBD1 (6 bases). The V and J ends lost 3 bases and 7 bases respectively, with 18 bases between them. The CDR3 has 15 residues. CDR1 and CDR2 from the germline V gene are MNHEY and SVGAGI.

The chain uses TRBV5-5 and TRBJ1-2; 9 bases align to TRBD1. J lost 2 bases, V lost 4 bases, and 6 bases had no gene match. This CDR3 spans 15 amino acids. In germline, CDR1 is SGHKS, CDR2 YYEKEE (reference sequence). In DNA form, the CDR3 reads TGTGCCAGCAGCATCACAGGGGGCGACAACTATGGCTACACCTTC. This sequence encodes CASSITGGDNYGYTF. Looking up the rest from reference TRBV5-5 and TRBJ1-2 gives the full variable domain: DAGVTQSPTHLIKTRGQQVTLRCSPISGHKSVSWYQQVLGQGPQFIFQYYEKEERGRGNFPDRFSARQFPNYSSELNVNALLLGDSALYLCASSITGGDNYGYTFGSGTRLTVV.

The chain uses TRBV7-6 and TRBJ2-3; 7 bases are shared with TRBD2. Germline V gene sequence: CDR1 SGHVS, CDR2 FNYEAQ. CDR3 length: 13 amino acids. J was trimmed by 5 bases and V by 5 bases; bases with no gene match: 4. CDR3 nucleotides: TGTGCCAGCAGCCTAAAGCGGGGAGATACGCAGTATTTT. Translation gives CASSLKRGDTQYF.

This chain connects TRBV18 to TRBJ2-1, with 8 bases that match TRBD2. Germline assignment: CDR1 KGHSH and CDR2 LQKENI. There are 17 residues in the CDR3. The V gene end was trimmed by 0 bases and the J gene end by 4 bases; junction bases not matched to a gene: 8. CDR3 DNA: TGTGCCAGCTCACCACCATCTACGCGCGGGGGGTACAATGAGCAGTTCTTC. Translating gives CASSPPSTRGGYNEQFF.

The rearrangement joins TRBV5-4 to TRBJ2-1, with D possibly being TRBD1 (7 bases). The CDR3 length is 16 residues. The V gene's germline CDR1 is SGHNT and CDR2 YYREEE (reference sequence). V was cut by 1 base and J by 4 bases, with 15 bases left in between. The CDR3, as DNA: TGTGCCAGCAGCTTGAAGGTCTCAGGGGGGTACAATGAGCAGTTCTTC. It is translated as CASSLKVSGGYNEQFF.

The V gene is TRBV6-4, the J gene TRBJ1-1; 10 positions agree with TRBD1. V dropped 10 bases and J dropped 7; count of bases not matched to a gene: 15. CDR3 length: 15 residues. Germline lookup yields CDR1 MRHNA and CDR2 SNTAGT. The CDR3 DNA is TGTGCCACCTCCCCAGACAGGGGGCTACGTGGTGAAGCTTTCTTT. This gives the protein CATSPDRGLRGEAFF.

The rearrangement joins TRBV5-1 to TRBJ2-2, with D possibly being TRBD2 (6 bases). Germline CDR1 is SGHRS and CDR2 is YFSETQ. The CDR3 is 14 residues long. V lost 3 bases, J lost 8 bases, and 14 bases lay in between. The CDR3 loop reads CASSSIPGAGELFF. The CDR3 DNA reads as TGCGCCAGCAGCTCCATCCCGGGAGCAGGGGAGCTGTTTTTT.

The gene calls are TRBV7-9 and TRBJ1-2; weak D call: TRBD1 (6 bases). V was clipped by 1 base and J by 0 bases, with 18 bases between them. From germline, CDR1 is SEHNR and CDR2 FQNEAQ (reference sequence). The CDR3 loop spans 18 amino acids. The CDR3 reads CASSLEVGAGGPNYGYTF. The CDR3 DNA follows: TGTGCCAGCAGCTTAGAGGTCGGCGCCGGGGGGCCTAACTATGGCTACACCTTC.